The 13 T cell receptor beta chains listed next were all sequenced from one sample in a study of Ad26.COV2.S vaccination and SARS-CoV-2 variants (dated by TCRdb to about 2021). The library was built by means of the immunoSEQ multiplex PCR assay. The clones in this table, taken by TCRdb from immuneACCESS, are in-frame only. Not every clone is retained; where verified, under half of the shortfall comes from an unresolved V gene, and the cause of the rest is unknown. The table for this sample lists hundreds of thousands of clones; around 88% of them were counted only once. About 10% of the sample rests with the top ten. Reading the label with the study, this specimen's treatment or condition is: 15 to 20 received Ad26.COV2.S at low or high dose, single or two shots; several received placebo; per-sample allocation not given. For vaccine and placebo recipients, the sequenced repertoires came from samples collected on day 63 after the first injection.

Sequencing was performed on peripheral blood, taken in a trial of Ad26.COV2.S vaccine versus placebo. Source of these receptors: a person aged 18-60 years who received the Ad26.COV2.S COVID-19 vaccine or a placebo.

This clone was detected only a few times. V usage is TRBV3-1 (or the pseudogene TRBV3-2) and J usage is TRBJ1-5; 7 nucleotides align to TRBD1. Trimming cost V 0 bases and J 4 bases; bases outside gene matches: 3. The CDR3 covers 15 residues. Germline V lookup: CDR1 LGHDT, CDR2 YNNKEL (reference sequence). The CDR3 DNA sequence: TGTGCCAGCAGCCAAGATACGACAGGGAATCAGCCCCAGCATTTT. This gives the protein CASSQDTTGNQPQHF.

Comment on this clone: A read error is possible here, since a much larger clone lies one base away. The rearrangement uses TRBV6-2 or TRBV6-3 and TRBJ1-2; D gene ambiguous. V dropped 2 bases and J dropped 4 bases, with 5 bases sitting between them. The CDR3 has 12 residues. Germline V lookup: CDR1 MNHEY, CDR2 SVGEGT. CDR3 residues: CASSYGVYGYTF. The DNA for the CDR3 is TGTGCCAGCAGTTACGGGGTCTATGGCTACACCTTC.

The rearrangement links TRBV7-9 to TRBJ2-5; no definite D call. This CDR3 spans 14 amino acids. Trimming left V 2 bases short and J 5 bases short, with 12 bases between. The V gene's germline CDR1 is SEHNR and CDR2 FQNEAQ (reference sequence). Here the CDR3 reads CASSLIDQGETQYF. The CDR3 nucleotides read TGTGCCAGCAGCTTAATAGACCAAGGGGAGACCCAGTACTTC.

The rearrangement joins TRBV6-5 to TRBJ1-2; 9 nucleotides line up with TRBD1. This CDR3 is built from 15 residues. The germline CDR1 and CDR2 sequences are MNHEY and SVGAGI. Germline trimming cut 4 bases from V and 5 bases from J; bases unmatched to any gene: 8. CDR3 nucleotide sequence: TGTGCCAGCAGTTTCTTACAGGGGGCGGATTATGGCTACACCTTC. Its translation is CASSFLQGADYGYTF.

This chain joins TRBV28 and TRBJ2-3, with D possibly TRBD1 on 6 matching bases. The CDR3 contains 15 residues. The germline CDR1 and CDR2 sequences are MDHEN and SYDVKM. The V end lost 0 bases, the J end lost 2 bases, and 9 bases lay between the germline ends. This CDR3 is CASSLWRGTTDTQYF. The CDR3 DNA is TGTGCCAGCAGTTTATGGAGGGGGACCACAGATACGCAGTATTTT.

The chain links TRBV11-2 to TRBJ1-1; perhaps TRBD1 as D (6 bases). The CDR3 covers 14 residues. Germline values: CDR1 SGHAT, CDR2 FQNNGV. V was shortened by 2 bases and J by 6 bases, with 13 bases between the two germline ends. CDR3 DNA sequence: TGTGCCAGCAGCTTAATTGTCCCAGGGGCTGAAGCTTTCTTT. This codes for CASSLIVPGAEAFF.

This clone appeared once. The J gene is TRBJ1-2, the V gene TRBV5-1; 9 bases are shared with TRBD1. V lost 0 bases, J lost 8 bases, and 8 bases stayed unmatched. This CDR3 has 15 amino acids. Per the germline V gene, CDR1 is SGHRS and CDR2 is YFSETQ. The CDR3 spells CASSLELWGQGGYTF. CDR3 DNA sequence: TGCGCCAGCAGCTTGGAGTTGTGGGGACAGGGAGGCTACACCTTC.

CDR3 in amino acids: CASSRTYNEQFF. The CDR3 region has the DNA TGTGCCAGCAGCCGAACTTACAATGAGCAGTTCTTC. J is TRBJ2-1 and V is TRBV5-4; no firm D call. The CDR3 spans 12 residues. V was cut by 4 bases and J by 4 bases, with 6 bases left in between. Germline CDR1 is SGHNT and CDR2 is YYREEE (reference sequence).

The chain employs TRBV6-5 and TRBJ1-2; unclear D gene. CDR1 and CDR2 from the germline V gene are MNHEY and SVGAGI. V was clipped by 2 bases and J by 4 bases, with 17 bases between them. The CDR3 length is 16 residues. CDR3 nucleotide sequence: TGTGCCAGCAGTTACGGACTTGGGCCGGAGGGCTATGGCTACACCTTC. It specifies CASSYGLGPEGYGYTF.

This chain links TRBV6-2 or TRBV6-3 with TRBJ2-1; D is unresolved. This CDR3 has 14 amino acids. V was clipped by 0 bases and J by 8 bases, with 11 bases between them. CDR1 and CDR2 from the germline V gene are MNHEY and SVGEGT. The CDR3 DNA is TGTGCCAGCAGTTACTCTGAGGCCGCCTATGAGCAGTTCTTC. Amino acid sequence: CASSYSEAAYEQFF.

This clone has a single count. The chain uses TRBV20-1 and TRBJ2-1, with D unresolved. CDR3 length equals 11 residues. Germline V gene data show CDR1 as DFQATT and CDR2 as SNEGSKA (reference sequence). Trimming shortened V by 8 bases and J by 7 bases, and 12 bases separated the two germline ends. CDR3 loop: CSYGDGNEQFF. CDR3 nucleotide sequence: TGCAGTTACGGCGATGGGAATGAGCAGTTCTTC.

The chain joins TRBV7-9 to TRBJ1-2; D gene ambiguous. V was shortened by 7 bases and J by 2 bases, with 14 bases between the two germline ends. In germline, CDR1 is SEHNR, CDR2 FQNEAQ (reference sequence). This CDR3 region has 14 residues. The CDR3 loop reads CASTPLAENYGYTF. The CDR3 coding sequence is TGTGCCAGCACCCCTCTCGCAGAAAACTATGGCTACACCTTC.

The rearrangement joins TRBV4-3 to TRBJ1-5; maybe TRBD1 (6 bases). Germline CDR1 is LGHNA and CDR2 is YSLEER. The CDR3 length is 16 residues. With 0 bases removed from V and 2 bases from J, the gap between germline ends came to 11 bases. The CDR3 bases are TGCGCCAGCAGCCAAGATGGGGGGGCTCGCAATCAGCCCCAGCATTTT. Protein: CASSQDGGARNQPQHF.